The present entry profiles one T cell receptor beta chain with its context. Its antigen is currently unknown. Germline-derived CDR1 and CDR2 are LGHNA and YSLEER. The CDR3 is made up of 17 amino acids. Via 5' RACE with UMI labels, TRB cDNA libraries were prepared. For each CDR3 protein, TCRdb gives one entry from its re-call of the 5' RACE reads, without DNA. This table holds under 7,000 distinct CDR3 sequences. The sample comes from a study of CXCR3-negative and CXCR3-positive naive CD8 T cells. The study, taken as a whole, reports: Comparison of naive subsets found surface CD5 to be comparable, and TCR strength was inferred on the basis of TRB CDR3 properties. In both naive subsets diversity was comparably high, whereas memory CD8+ cells showed much lower diversity. Post-cryopreservation CXCR3 expression was partly diminished, and the bulk of assays employed fresh PBMCs.

The sequencing input was naive CXCR3- CD8+ T cells from blood. Sample subset: CD45RO-CCR7+CD27+CD95- naive CD8+ T cells lacking CXCR3 (TNR3-). The origin of this receptor is a human donor in good health. Some clones in this sample may be carry-over from other donors' samples. The chain combines TRBV4-3 with TRBJ1-2. The CDR3 loop is CASSQDVASYSNYGYTF.